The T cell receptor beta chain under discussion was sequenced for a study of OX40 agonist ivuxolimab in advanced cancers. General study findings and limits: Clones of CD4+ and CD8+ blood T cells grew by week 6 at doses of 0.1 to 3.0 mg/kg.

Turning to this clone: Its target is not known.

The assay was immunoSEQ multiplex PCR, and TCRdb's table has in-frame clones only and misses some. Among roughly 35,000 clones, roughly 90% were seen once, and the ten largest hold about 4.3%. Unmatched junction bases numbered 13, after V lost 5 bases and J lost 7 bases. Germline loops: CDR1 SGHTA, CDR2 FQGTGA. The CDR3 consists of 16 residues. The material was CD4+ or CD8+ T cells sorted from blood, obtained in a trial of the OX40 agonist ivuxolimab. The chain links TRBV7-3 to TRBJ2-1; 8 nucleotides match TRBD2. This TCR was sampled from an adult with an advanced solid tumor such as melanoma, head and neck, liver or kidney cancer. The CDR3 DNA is TGTGCCAGCAGCAAAAATAGTGGGACTAGTATAAATGAGCAGTTCTTC. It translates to CASSKNSGTSINEQFF.